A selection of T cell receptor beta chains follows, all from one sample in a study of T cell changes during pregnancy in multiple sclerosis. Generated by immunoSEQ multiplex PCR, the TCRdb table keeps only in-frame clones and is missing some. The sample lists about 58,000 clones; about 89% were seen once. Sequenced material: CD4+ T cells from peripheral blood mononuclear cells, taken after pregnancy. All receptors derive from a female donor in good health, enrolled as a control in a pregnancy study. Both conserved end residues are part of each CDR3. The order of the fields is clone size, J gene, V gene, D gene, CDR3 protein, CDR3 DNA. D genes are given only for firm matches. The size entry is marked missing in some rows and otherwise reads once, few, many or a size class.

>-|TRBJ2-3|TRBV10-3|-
CAIDQGTDTQYF
TGTGCCATCGATCAGGGAACAGATACGCAGTATTTT
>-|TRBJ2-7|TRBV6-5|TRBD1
CASSSHGTGRSYEQYF
TGTGCCAGCAGTTCCCACGGGACAGGACGGTCCTACGAGCAGTACTTC
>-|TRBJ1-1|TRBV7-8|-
CASSLGGLVNIAFF
TGTGCCAGCAGCTTAGGAGGGTTAGTTAACATCGCTTTCTTT
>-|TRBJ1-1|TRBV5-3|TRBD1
CARSRLRQGATNTEAFF
TGTGCCAGAAGCAGACTCAGACAGGGGGCGACGAACACTGAAGCTTTCTTT
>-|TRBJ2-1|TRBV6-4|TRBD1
CASSEDRSSYNEQFF
TGTGCCAGCAGTGAGGACAGGAGCTCCTACAATGAGCAGTTCTTC
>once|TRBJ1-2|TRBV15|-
CATSREMTGHGYTF
TGTGCCACCAGCAGAGAGATGACAGGCCATGGCTACACCTTC
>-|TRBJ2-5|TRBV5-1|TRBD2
CASSLAGRGDQETQYF
TGCGCCAGCAGCTTGGCAGGGCGGGGGGACCAAGAGACCCAGTACTTC
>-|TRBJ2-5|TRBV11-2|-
CASSLFSGGETQYF
TGTGCCAGCAGCTTATTTTCTGGGGGGGAGACCCAGTACTTC
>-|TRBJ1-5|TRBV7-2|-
CASSPKGEGQPQHF
TGTGCCAGCAGCCCGAAAGGGGAAGGGCAGCCCCAGCATTTT
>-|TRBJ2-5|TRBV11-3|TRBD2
CASKMAGGLQETQYF
TGTGCCAGCAAGATGGCGGGGGGCCTCCAAGAGACCCAGTACTTC
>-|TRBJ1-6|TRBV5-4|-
CASSRGSGRADSPLHF
TGTGCCAGCAGCCGAGGGTCGGGGAGAGCTGATTCACCCCTCCACTTT
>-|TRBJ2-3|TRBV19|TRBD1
CASSTTGSLDTQYF
TGTGCCAGTAGTACGACAGGGAGTTTAGATACGCAGTATTTT
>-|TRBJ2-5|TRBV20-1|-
CSAYQETQYF
TGCAGTGCCTACCAAGAGACCCAGTACTTC
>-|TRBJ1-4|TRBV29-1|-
CSVASRSTNEKLFF
TGCAGCGTTGCTTCCAGATCAACTAATGAAAAACTGTTTTTT
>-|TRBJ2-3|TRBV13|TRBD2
CASSFGGVGTDTQYF
TGTGCCAGCAGCTTTGGGGGGGTAGGCACAGATACGCAGTATTTT
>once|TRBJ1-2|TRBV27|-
CASSLTQRGIYGYTF
TGTGCCAGCAGTTTGACACAAAGGGGGATCTATGGCTACACCTTC
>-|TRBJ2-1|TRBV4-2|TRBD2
CASSQPTGGGAAGYNEQFF
TGTGCCAGCAGCCAACCCACTGGCGGGGGGGCCGCTGGGTACAATGAGCAGTTCTTC
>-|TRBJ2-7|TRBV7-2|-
CASSLQGIKREQYF
TGTGCCAGCAGCCTCCAGGGAATCAAACGCGAGCAGTACTTC
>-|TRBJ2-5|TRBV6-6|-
CASREITGPRETQYF
TGTGCCAGCAGGGAGATTACAGGGCCGCGGGAGACCCAGTACTTC
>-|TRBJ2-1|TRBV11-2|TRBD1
CASSSDRGYNEQFF
TGTGCCAGCAGCTCGGACAGGGGGTACAATGAGCAGTTCTTC
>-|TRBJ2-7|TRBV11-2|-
CASSLLSYEQYF
TGTGCCAGCAGCCTCCTATCCTACGAGCAGTACTTC
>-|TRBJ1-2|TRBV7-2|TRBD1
CASSPVTGINGYTF
TGTGCCAGCAGCCCAGTGACAGGGATTAATGGCTACACCTTC
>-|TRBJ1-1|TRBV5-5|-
CASKLRYGGVTEAFF
TGTGCCAGCAAGCTTAGGTACGGGGGGGTCACTGAAGCTTTCTTT
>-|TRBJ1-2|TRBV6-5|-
CASSQAWNYGYTF
TGTGCCAGCAGCCAAGCATGGAACTATGGCTACACCTTC
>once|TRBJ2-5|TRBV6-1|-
CASSEPVSRGETQYF
TGTGCCAGCAGTGAGCCCGTATCGAGGGGGGAGACCCAGTACTTC
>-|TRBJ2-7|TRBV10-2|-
CASSDGGGSYEQYF
TGCGCCAGCAGTGACGGCGGTGGGTCCTACGAGCAGTACTTC
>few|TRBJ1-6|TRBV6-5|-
CASSVGLNSPLHF
TGTGCCAGCAGCGTCGGACTGAATTCACCCCTCCACTTT
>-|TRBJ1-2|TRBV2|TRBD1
CASSDRDGYTF
TGTGCCAGCTCAGACAGGGATGGCTACACCTTC
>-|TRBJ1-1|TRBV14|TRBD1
CASSQGGQGINTEAFF
TGTGCCAGCAGCCAGGGGGGACAGGGGATCAACACTGAAGCTTTCTTT
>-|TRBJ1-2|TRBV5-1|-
CASRIKQGAGYTF
TGCGCCAGCAGAATAAAACAGGGAGCTGGCTACACCTTC
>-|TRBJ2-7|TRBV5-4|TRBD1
CASSSYRQGGEQYF
TGTGCCAGCAGCTCCTACCGACAGGGTGGCGAGCAGTACTTC
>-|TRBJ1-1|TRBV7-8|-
CASSPRRDGTEAFF
TGTGCCAGCAGCCCCAGGAGGGACGGAACTGAAGCTTTCTTT
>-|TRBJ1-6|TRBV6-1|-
CASSEISRADSPLHF
TGTGCCAGCAGTGAGATTAGCAGGGCCGATTCACCCCTCCACTTT
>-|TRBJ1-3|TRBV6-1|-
CASSGGDLQRGNTIYF
TGTGCCAGCAGTGGGGGGGACCTACAGAGAGGAAACACCATATATTTT
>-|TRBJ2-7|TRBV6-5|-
CASSYRLPSRGYEQYF
TGTGCCAGCAGTTACAGGCTACCCTCCAGGGGCTACGAGCAGTACTTC
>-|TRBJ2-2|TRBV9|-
CASSVDPSSTGELFF
TGTGCCAGCAGCGTAGATCCCTCGAGCACCGGGGAGCTGTTTTTT
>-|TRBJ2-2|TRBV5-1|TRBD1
CASSSRPTGANTGELFF
TGCGCCAGCAGCTCCCGACCCACAGGGGCAAACACCGGGGAGCTGTTTTTT
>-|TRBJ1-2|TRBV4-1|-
CASSQAQGYGYTF
TGCGCCAGCAGCCAAGCTCAGGGCTATGGCTACACCTTC
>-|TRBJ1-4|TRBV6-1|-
CASSQLTAQNEKLFF
TGTGCCAGCAGTCAATTGACAGCCCAAAATGAAAAACTGTTTTTT
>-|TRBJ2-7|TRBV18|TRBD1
CASSPFRDRVNEQYF
TGTGCCAGCTCACCTTTCAGGGACAGGGTGAACGAGCAGTACTTC
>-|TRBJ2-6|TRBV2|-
CASSERESGANVLTF
TGTGCCAGCAGTGAAAGAGAGTCTGGGGCCAACGTCCTGACTTTC
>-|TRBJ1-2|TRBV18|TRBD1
CASSSGQGRISYGYTF
TGTGCCAGCTCATCGGGACAGGGAAGGATTAGCTATGGCTACACCTTC
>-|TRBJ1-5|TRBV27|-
CASSLSGGLPQHF
TGTGCCAGCAGTTTATCCGGAGGGCTGCCCCAGCATTTT
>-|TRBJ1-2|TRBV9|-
CASSVEPRQNYGYTF
TGTGCCAGCAGCGTAGAACCGAGACAGAACTATGGCTACACCTTC
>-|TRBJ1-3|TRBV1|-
CTSSQEGRASGNTIYF
TGCACCAGCAGCCAAGAGGGCAGAGCCTCTGGAAACACCATATATTTT
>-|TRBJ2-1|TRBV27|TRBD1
CASSSSRDRDSGNEQFF
TGTGCCAGCAGTTCCTCCCGGGACAGGGACTCGGGCAATGAGCAGTTCTTC
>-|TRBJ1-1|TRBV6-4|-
CASIRWTEAFF
TGTGCCAGCATCAGATGGACTGAAGCTTTCTTT
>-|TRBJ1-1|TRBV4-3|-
CASSQNRGGVSEAFF
TGCGCCAGCAGCCAAAATAGGGGCGGTGTATCTGAAGCTTTCTTT
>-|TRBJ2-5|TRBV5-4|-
CASSREGQGETQYF
TGTGCCAGCAGCCGAGAAGGGCAGGGCGAGACCCAGTACTTC
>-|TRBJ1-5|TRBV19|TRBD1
CASSILGQVPNQPQHF
TGTGCCAGTAGTATCCTGGGACAGGTTCCCAATCAGCCCCAGCATTTT
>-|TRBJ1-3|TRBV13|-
CASSQRTAFSGNTIYF
TGTGCCAGCAGCCAACGGACTGCCTTCTCTGGAAACACCATATATTTT
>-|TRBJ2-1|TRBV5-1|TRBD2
CASSFLAGGPEQFF
TGCGCCAGCAGCTTCCTAGCGGGGGGACCTGAGCAGTTCTTC
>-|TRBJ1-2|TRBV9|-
CASSAGGSYGYTF
TGTGCCAGCAGCGCAGGTGGCTCCTATGGCTACACCTTC
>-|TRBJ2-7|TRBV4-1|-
CASSARDPGNLYEQYF
TGCGCCAGCAGCGCCCGGGATCCGGGGAACCTCTACGAGCAGTACTTC
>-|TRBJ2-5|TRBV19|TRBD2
CASSTTSGQETQYF
TGTGCCAGTAGTACGACTAGCGGGCAAGAGACCCAGTACTTC
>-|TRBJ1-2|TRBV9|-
CASSVDWGRGYGYTF
TGTGCCAGCAGCGTAGATTGGGGGCGCGGGTATGGCTACACCTTC
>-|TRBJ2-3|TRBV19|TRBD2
CASSGGGGRGGSKGTDTQYF
TGTGCCAGTAGTGGCGGAGGGGGGCGCGGGGGGTCGAAGGGCACAGATACGCAGTATTTT
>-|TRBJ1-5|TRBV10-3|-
CAISATVRNQPQHF
TGTGCCATCAGTGCCACAGTCCGCAATCAGCCCCAGCATTTT